A single sample is the source of the 12 T cell receptor beta chains below, sequenced in a study of regulatory T cells in long-lasting Graves disease. Time point denoted: persistent/refractory GD, antithyroid drugs over 5 years with positive TRAb. PBMC RNA served as the TCR library source. According to the study, TCR beta libraries were built with iRepertoire HTBI primers and CDR3-region Arm-PCR. In TCRdb, the multiplex PCR reads were re-called with MiXCR into one record per CDR3 protein. The sample lists about 430,000 distinct CDR3 sequences; under 25% were seen once. Sequencing was performed on peripheral blood mononuclear cells (PBMCs), taken when the disease was refractory, from a patient treated with antithyroid drugs. These receptors were obtained from a female donor with Graves disease.

This clonotype was picked up many times. The chain has TRBV28 and TRBJ2-7; 9 bases map to TRBD2. CDR3 length equals 16 residues. V dropped 6 bases and J dropped 0; count of bases not matched to a gene: 9. The germline gives CDR1 MDHEN, CDR2 SYDVKM. The CDR3 region is CASSLYRTSVSYEQYF. The DNA of the CDR3 is TGTGCCAGCAGCCTGTACCGGACTAGCGTCTCCTACGAGCAGTACTTC.

This clonotype was picked up many times. The rearrangement links TRBV2 to TRBJ2-7, with 10 bases fitting TRBD1. The germline V gene has CDR1 SNHLY and CDR2 FYNNEI. The CDR3 covers 14 residues. The ends lost 8 bases at V and 5 bases at J; junction bases unmatched: 9. CDR3 coding DNA: TGTGCCAGCGGGAGTGGGGACAGGGGTAACGAGCAGTACTTC. This gives the protein CASGSGDRGNEQYF.

V is TRBV15 and J is TRBJ1-1, with D uncertain. The V gene lost 0 bases and the J gene lost 4 bases, with 9 bases spanning the gap. The CDR3 extends over 14 amino acids. Germline V CDR1 and CDR2: LNHNV, YYDKDF (reference sequence). The CDR3 sequence is CATSRERGITEAFF. CDR3 in DNA: TGTGCCACCAGCAGAGAACGCGGGATCACTGAAGCTTTCTTT.

This clonotype was counted only a few times. The chain uses TRBV7-9 and TRBJ1-2, with D hard to call. The germline gives CDR1 SEHNR, CDR2 FQNEAQ (reference sequence). Trimming cost V 4 bases and J 0 bases, with 12 bases left between them. The CDR3 sequence is 15 residues long. The CDR3 spells CASSSYDVANYGYTF. The CDR3, as DNA: TGTGCCAGCAGCTCCTATGACGTAGCTAACTATGGCTACACCTTC.

This clonotype has a count of ten or more. The V call is TRBV11-1, the J call TRBJ2-5; 12 bases map to TRBD2. The ends lost 3 bases at V and 4 bases at J; junction bases unmatched: 3. Germline V gene sequence: CDR1 SGHAT, CDR2 FQDESV (reference sequence). CDR3 length: 15 amino acids. This CDR3 reads CASSFSLAGGETQYF. CDR3 bases: TGTGCCAGCAGCTTCTCACTAGCGGGAGGAGAGACCCAGTACTTC.

This clonotype has a count of ten or more. The rearrangement uses TRBV28 and TRBJ2-2; 13 bases line up with TRBD2. The V and J ends lost 6 bases and 8 bases, in that order; junction bases with no gene match: 9. This CDR3 is 16 amino acids long. From germline, CDR1 is MDHEN and CDR2 SYDVKM. The CDR3 DNA reads as TGTGCCAGCAGAATCTTACTAGCGGGAGGGCCGGGGGAGCTGTTTTTT. Its translation is CASRILLAGGPGELFF.

In DNA, the CDR3 is TGTGCCAGCAGCCGAAAAGGGACTGGGACAGGGTACTACGAGCAGTACTTC. This codes for CASSRKGTGTGYYEQYF. The chain couples TRBV14 to TRBJ2-7, with 9 positions matching TRBD1. J was trimmed by 3 bases and V by 4 bases; bases with no gene match: 13. Germline V gene lookup returns CDR1 SGHDN and CDR2 FVKESK. The CDR3 sequence is 17 residues long. Drawing the rest from reference TRBV14 and TRBJ2-7, the complete variable domain is EAGVTQFPSHSVIEKGQTVTLRCDPISGHDNLYWYRRVMGKEIKFLLHFVKESKQDESGMPNNRFLAERTGGTYSTLKVQPAELEDSGVYFCASSRKGTGTGYYEQYFGPGTRLTVT.

V usage is TRBV20-1 and J usage is TRBJ1-5, with D possibly being TRBD1 (6 bases). Germline V lookup: CDR1 DFQATT, CDR2 SNEGSKA (reference sequence). Trimming shortened V by 6 bases and J by 4 bases, and 25 bases separated the two germline ends. The CDR3 consists of 17 residues. CDR3 bases: TGCAGTGCGGTCAGGGGCGAGGGATTCACATCAAATCAGCCCCAGCATTTT. This encodes CSAVRGEGFTSNQPQHF.

Ten or more counts support this clonotype. This sequence joins TRBV27 and TRBJ2-5; tentative D call: TRBD1 (5 bases). The V end lost 3 bases, the J end lost 5 bases, and 10 bases lay between the germline ends. Germline CDR1 MNHEY, CDR2 SMNVEV (reference sequence). This CDR3 comprises 13 residues. CDR3 nucleotide sequence: TGTGCCAGCAGTTTCCAGGGATTGGAGACCCAGTACTTC. This gives the protein CASSFQGLETQYF.

The chain recombines TRBV20-1 with TRBJ2-5; 15 bases match TRBD2. Germline V lookup: CDR1 DFQATT, CDR2 SNEGSKA (reference sequence). With V trimmed by 0 bases and J by 4 bases, 9 bases remained unmatched. CDR3 length: 18 residues. CDR3 residues: CSARDLGLAGGPGETQYF. CDR3 coding DNA: TGCAGTGCTAGAGATTTGGGACTAGCGGGAGGCCCGGGAGAGACCCAGTACTTC.

The V and J genes are TRBV5-5 and TRBJ2-1, with D perhaps matching TRBD2 (5 bases). Trimming removed 4 bases at V and 10 bases at J, with 9 bases between. Germline V lookup: CDR1 SGHKS, CDR2 YYEKEE (reference sequence). CDR3 length: 11 amino acids. The CDR3 sequence: CASSGLIEQFF. CDR3 DNA sequence: TGTGCCAGCAGCGGACTGATCGAGCAGTTCTTC. The entire variable domain, with the rest obtained from reference TRBV5-5 and TRBJ2-1, is as follows: DAGVTQSPTHLIKTRGQQVTLRCSPISGHKSVSWYQQVLGQGPQFIFQYYEKEERGRGNFPDRFSARQFPNYSSELNVNALLLGDSALYLCASSGLIEQFFGPGTRLTVL.

The V and J genes are TRBV19 and TRBJ1-5; no definite D call. Germline CDR1 LNHDA, CDR2 SQIVND (reference sequence). This CDR3 contains 14 residues. Trimming removed 5 bases from V and 4 bases from J, with 12 bases in between. Written as DNA, the CDR3 is TGTGCCAGTAGTCCAGCAGGCATAAATCAGCCCCAGCATTTT. It encodes CASSPAGINQPQHF.